The source of this T cell receptor (beta chain) is a study of shared clonotypes between healthy human individuals. Genomic DNA belonging to each subset was distributed in equal measure over several immunoSEQ plates. Assay used: immunoSEQ multiplex PCR; TCRdb lists only in-frame clones, some missing. The table lists some 500,000 clones, roughly 95% of them singletons. This clone came up a few times. The target antigen is unknown. Broader study findings: The study found about 4.6% of naive CD4 clonotypes shared across several donors. Measured sharing among donors was expected to vary with sequencing depth. Few donors limited the genetic and exposure-history diversity represented.

The CDR3 is 14 amino acids. Trimming stripped 5 bases from V and 5 bases from J, with 15 bases between. Germline loops: CDR1 WNHNN, CDR2 SYGVQD (reference sequence). The sample consisted of naive CD4+ T cells sorted from blood. Regarding subset: CD45RA+ positively selected. V is TRBV10-1 and J is TRBJ1-2, with D possibly being TRBD1 (6 bases). The receptor was isolated from a woman between 25 and 40 years old in good health. The CDR3 bases are TGCGCCAGCAGTCCCGGACAGCCGAGATATGGCTACACCTTC. Its protein is CASSPGQPRYGYTF.